This TCR beta chain came from a study of identical twins. Study outcomes and limitations: Conclusions came from cross-sectional statistical analysis, not from following the same donors. For zero-insertion analyses, partial confounding could come from invariant MAIT and iNKT cells.

This clonotype appeared a few times. As yet, its antigen is unknown. MiXCR, applied by TCRdb to the 5' RACE reads, yields one record per CDR3 protein. The repertoire holds 700,000 to 950,000 distinct CDR3 sequences, with 10% to 15% as singletons. Germline V lookup: CDR1 LNHDA, CDR2 SQIVND (reference sequence). The CDR3 totals 13 residues. Trimming pared 7 bases from V and 11 bases from J, leaving 20 bases between. This sample was shared with a second study, whose subject was yellow fever vaccine responses in identical twins.

This rearrangement joins TRBV19 to TRBJ1-1; tentative D call: TRBD1 (5 bases). The TCR originated in a woman between 18 and 29 years old in good health. The sequenced sample consisted of PBMCs. For the CDR3, the DNA is TGTGCCAGTACCCCATCTTGGGCAGGGTTTGCTTTCTTT. The encoded protein is CASTPSWAGFAFF.